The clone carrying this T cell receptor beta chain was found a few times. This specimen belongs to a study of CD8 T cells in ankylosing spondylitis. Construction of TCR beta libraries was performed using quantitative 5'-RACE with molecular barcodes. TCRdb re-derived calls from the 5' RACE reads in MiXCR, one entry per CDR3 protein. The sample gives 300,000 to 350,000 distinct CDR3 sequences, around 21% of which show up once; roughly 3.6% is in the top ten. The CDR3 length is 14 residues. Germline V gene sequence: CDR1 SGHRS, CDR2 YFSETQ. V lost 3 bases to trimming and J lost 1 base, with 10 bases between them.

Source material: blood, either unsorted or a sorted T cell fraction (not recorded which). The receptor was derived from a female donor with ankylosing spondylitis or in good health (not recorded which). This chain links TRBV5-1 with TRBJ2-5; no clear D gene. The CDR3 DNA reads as TGCGCCAGCAGCTCTAGGACGGGCCAAGAGACCCAGTACTTC. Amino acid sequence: CASSSRTGQETQYF.